This TCR beta chain was identified in a study of breast tumors, draining lymph nodes, adjacent tissues. This CDR3 has 10 amino acids. Germline CDR1 and CDR2: SNHLY and FYNNEI. Trimming took off 3 bases at V and 9 bases at J, with 5 bases between the two ends. Breast cancer patients provided tissue from their axillary draining lymph nodes. MiXCR, run by TCRdb on the multiplex PCR reads, gives a single entry per CDR3 protein. Of 200,000 to 250,000 distinct CDR3 sequences in the sample, around 35% were seen once. The rearrangement links TRBV2 to TRBJ1-2; no clear D gene. Sample: axillary lymph node tissue. The clonotype originates from a female donor with breast cancer. Some clones in this sample may be carry-over from other donors' samples. DNA for the CDR3: TGTGCCAGCAGTGAGCCGCGCTACACCTTC. As protein: CASSEPRYTF.